This entry is about one T cell receptor beta chain. This table comes from immunoSEQ multiplex PCR, and its TCRdb copy is limited to in-frame clones, with some not included. The sample includes more than 95,000 clones, approximately 86% seen only once; the top ten take around an eighth. The sample is drawn from a study of PD-1 blockade in mismatch repair-deficient tumors. V shed 1 base and J 5 bases; nucleotides not matched to a gene: 6. The CDR3 contains 16 residues. The germline gives CDR1 SGDLS, CDR2 YYNGEE. The clonotype was recovered from an adult with mismatch repair-deficient cancer. The specimen was peripheral blood, collected 44 weeks after starting pembrolizumab. The chain has TRBV9 and TRBJ2-1, with 10 bases matching TRBD2. The CDR3 region has the DNA TGTGCCAGCAGCGTACTTGGACTAGCGGAGCACAATGAGCAGTTCTTC. Its translation is CASSVLGLAEHNEQFF.